This T cell receptor (beta chain) was identified during a study of blood T cell repertoires in COVID-19. For the study at large: COVID-19 samples collected from the United States, Italy and Spain covered acute and convalescent phases.

Germline V gene lookup returns CDR1 KGHSH and CDR2 LQKENI. V shed 0 bases and J shed 0 bases, with 5 bases lying between them. The CDR3 consists of 15 residues. The study drew participants aged about 18 to 95 years from approximately 25 US areas. Data came from immunoSEQ multiplex PCR; TCRdb stores just in-frame clones and leaves some out. Of 320,000 or so clones listed, 88% are singletons. The clonotype comes from a man aged 25-40 years who had recovered from COVID-19. The V and J genes are TRBV18 and TRBJ2-2; no clear D gene. Sequencing was carried out using PBMCs or T cells enriched from blood (not recorded which). The CDR3 here is CASSPPSTNTGELFF. CDR3 bases: TGTGCCAGCTCACCACCGTCAACGAACACCGGGGAGCTGTTTTTT.